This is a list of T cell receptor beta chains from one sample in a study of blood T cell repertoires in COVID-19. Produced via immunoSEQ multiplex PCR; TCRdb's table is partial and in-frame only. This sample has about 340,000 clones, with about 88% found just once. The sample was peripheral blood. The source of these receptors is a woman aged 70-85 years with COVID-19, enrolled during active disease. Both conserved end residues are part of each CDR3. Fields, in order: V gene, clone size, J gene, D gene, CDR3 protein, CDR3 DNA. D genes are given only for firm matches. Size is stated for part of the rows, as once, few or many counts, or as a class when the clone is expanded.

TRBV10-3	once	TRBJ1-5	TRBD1	CAISGDREGQPQHF	TGTGCCATCAGTGGGGACAGGGAAGGTCAGCCCCAGCATTTT
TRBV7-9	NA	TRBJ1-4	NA	CASSPAGDEKLFF	TGTGCCAGCAGCCCAGCCGGAGATGAAAAACTGTTTTTT
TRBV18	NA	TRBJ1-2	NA	CASSPPSSNYGYTF	TGTGCCAGCTCACCACCGTCGAGCAACTATGGCTACACCTTC
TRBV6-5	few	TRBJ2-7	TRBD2	CASSPRGIHEQYF	TGTGCCAGCAGTCCGCGGGGGATACACGAGCAGTACTTC
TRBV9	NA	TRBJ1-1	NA	CASSEDSYTEAFF	TGTGCCAGCAGCGAGGACAGTTACACTGAAGCTTTCTTT
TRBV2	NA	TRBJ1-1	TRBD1	CASSWDRSSTEAFF	TGTGCCAGCAGTTGGGACAGGTCGAGTACTGAAGCTTTCTTT
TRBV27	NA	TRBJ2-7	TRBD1	CASSLSGDSSYEQYF	TGTGCCAGCAGTTTATCAGGGGACAGCTCCTACGAGCAGTACTTC
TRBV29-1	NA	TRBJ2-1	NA	CSETTNNEQFF	TGCAGCGAGACAACGAACAATGAGCAGTTCTTC
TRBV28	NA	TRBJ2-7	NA	CASRRSSLIYEQYF	TGTGCCAGCAGACGTTCCAGTCTGATCTACGAGCAGTACTTC
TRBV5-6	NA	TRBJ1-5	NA	CASSLYSNQPQHF	TGTGCCAGCAGCTTGTATAGCAATCAGCCCCAGCATTTT
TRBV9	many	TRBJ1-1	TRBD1	CASSPGQGNTEAFF	TGTGCCAGCAGCCCCGGACAGGGGAACACTGAAGCTTTCTTT
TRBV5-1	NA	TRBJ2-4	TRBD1	CASSFTVGTGAKNIQYF	TGCGCCAGCAGCTTCACGGTCGGGACAGGGGCCAAAAACATTCAGTACTTC
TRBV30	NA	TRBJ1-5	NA	CAWSGSGLGNQPQHF	TGTGCCTGGAGTGGAAGCGGACTCGGCAATCAGCCCCAGCATTTT
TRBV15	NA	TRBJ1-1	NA	CATARLNTEAFF	TGTGCCACCGCACGGTTGAACACTGAAGCTTTCTTT
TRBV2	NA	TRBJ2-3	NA	CASSALFPTDTQYF	TGTGCCAGCAGTGCCCTCTTTCCCACAGATACGCAGTATTTT
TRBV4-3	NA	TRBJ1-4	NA	CASSQEEGSRLFF	TGCGCCAGCAGCCAAGAAGAGGGATCCAGACTGTTTTTT
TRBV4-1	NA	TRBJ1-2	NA	CASSQVSGSVRGYTF	TGCGCCAGCAGCCAAGTATCGGGTTCTGTCCGTGGCTACACCTTC
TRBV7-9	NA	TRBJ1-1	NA	CASSLAGRNDNTEAFF	TGTGCCAGCAGCTTAGCTGGCAGAAACGATAACACTGAAGCTTTCTTT
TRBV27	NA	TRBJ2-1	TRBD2	CASSVSGGDYNEQFF	TGTGCCAGCAGTGTTAGTGGGGGGGACTACAATGAGCAGTTCTTC
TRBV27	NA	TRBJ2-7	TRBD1	CASSLSPGQGNRYEQYF	TGTGCCAGCAGTCTAAGCCCGGGACAGGGAAATCGCTACGAGCAGTACTTC
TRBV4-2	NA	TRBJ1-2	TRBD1	CASSRNLALVDIPNGTANYGYTF	TGTGCCAGCAGCCGAAATTTGGCCCTAGTAGATATCCCCAACGGGACAGCTAACTATGGCTACACCTTC
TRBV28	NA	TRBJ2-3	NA	CASSPPGVWADTQYF	TGTGCCAGCAGCCCACCAGGGGTGTGGGCAGATACGCAGTATTTT
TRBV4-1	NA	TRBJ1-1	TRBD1	CASSQPTTGRPEAFF	TGCGCCAGCAGCCAGCCCACGACAGGGCGGCCTGAAGCTTTCTTT
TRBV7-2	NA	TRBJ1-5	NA	CASGHGGNGYQPQHF	TGTGCCAGCGGACACGGGGGGAATGGGTATCAGCCCCAGCATTTT
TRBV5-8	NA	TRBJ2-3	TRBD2	CASSLGLVKDTQYF	TGTGCCAGCAGCCTGGGACTAGTTAAAGATACGCAGTATTTT
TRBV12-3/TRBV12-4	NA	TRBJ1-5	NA	CASSFGDLQPQHF	TGTGCCAGCAGTTTCGGGGATTTACAGCCCCAGCATTTT
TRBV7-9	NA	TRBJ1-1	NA	CASSLQDTEAFF	TGTGCCAGCAGCTTACAGGACACTGAAGCTTTCTTT
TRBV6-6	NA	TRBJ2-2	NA	CASRDSANTGELFF	TGTGCCAGCAGGGACAGTGCGAACACCGGGGAGCTGTTTTTT
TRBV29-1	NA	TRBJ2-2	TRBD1	CSVSGQGEFNGELFF	TGCAGCGTTTCGGGACAGGGGGAGTTTAACGGGGAGCTGTTTTTT
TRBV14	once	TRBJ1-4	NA	CASSPRMGEKLFF	TGTGCCAGCAGCCCCAGGATGGGTGAAAAACTGTTTTTT
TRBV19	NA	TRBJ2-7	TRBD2	CASSFLAGGSYEQYF	TGTGCCAGTAGTTTTCTAGCGGGGGGCTCCTACGAGCAGTACTTC
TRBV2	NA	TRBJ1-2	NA	CASSERGGGYTF	TGTGCCAGCAGTGAAAGGGGAGGGGGCTACACCTTC
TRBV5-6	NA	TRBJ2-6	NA	CASSPGRANVLTF	TGTGCCAGCAGTCCGGGGAGGGCCAACGTCCTGACTTTC
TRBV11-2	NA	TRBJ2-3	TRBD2	CASSLVGGREGFTDTQYF	TGTGCCAGCAGCTTAGTTGGGGGGAGGGAGGGCTTCACAGATACGCAGTATTTT
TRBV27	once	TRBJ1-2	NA	CASSLEPRRDTYGYTF	TGTGCCAGCAGTTTAGAACCCCGCCGGGACACCTATGGCTACACCTTC
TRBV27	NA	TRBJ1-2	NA	CASSSHREFYGYTF	TGTGCCAGCAGTTCCCACAGGGAGTTCTATGGCTACACCTTC
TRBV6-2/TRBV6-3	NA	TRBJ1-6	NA	CASSRHRATDNSPLHF	TGTGCCAGCAGCCGTCACAGGGCAACCGATAATTCACCCCTCCACTTT
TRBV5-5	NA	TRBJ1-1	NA	CASSFGSNTEAFF	TGTGCCAGCAGCTTCGGGTCTAACACTGAAGCTTTCTTT
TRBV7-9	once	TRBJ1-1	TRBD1	CASSLTQGVNTEAFF	TGTGCCAGCAGCTTAACGCAGGGGGTGAACACTGAAGCTTTCTTT
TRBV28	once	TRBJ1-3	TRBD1	CASSSTGGESSGNTIYF	TGTGCCAGCAGTTCTACAGGGGGAGAAAGCTCTGGAAACACCATATATTTT
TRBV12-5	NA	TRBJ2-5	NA	CASGFLETQYF	TGTGCTAGTGGTTTCCTAGAGACCCAGTACTTC
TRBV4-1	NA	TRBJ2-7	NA	CASSQDTAKQYF	TGCGCCAGCAGCCAAGATACAGCTAAGCAGTACTTC
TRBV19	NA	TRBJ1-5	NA	CASNPHQGPGNQPQHF	TGTGCCAGTAACCCCCATCAGGGCCCCGGCAATCAGCCCCAGCATTTT
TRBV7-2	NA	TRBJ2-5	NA	CASSLGVSRETQYF	TGTGCCAGCAGCTTAGGAGTAAGCCGGGAGACCCAGTACTTC
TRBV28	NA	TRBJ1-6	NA	CASSFRSFYNSPLHF	TGTGCCAGCAGTTTCCGGAGCTTCTATAATTCACCCCTCCACTTT
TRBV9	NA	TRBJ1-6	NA	CASSVALPGNSPLHF	TGTGCCAGCAGCGTAGCCCTTCCCGGGAATTCACCCCTCCACTTT
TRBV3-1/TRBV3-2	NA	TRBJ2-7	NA	CASSQAHEQYF	TGTGCCAGCAGCCAAGCTCACGAGCAGTACTTC
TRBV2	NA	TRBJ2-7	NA	CASRRQSSYEQYF	TGTGCCAGCAGGCGACAGAGCTCCTACGAGCAGTACTTC
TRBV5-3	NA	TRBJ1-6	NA	CARSLAPPSRDYVYSPLHF	TGTGCCAGAAGCTTGGCCCCGCCGTCCAGGGATTACGTCTATTCACCCCTCCACTTT
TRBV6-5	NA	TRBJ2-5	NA	CASSSVTGFQETQYF	TGTGCCAGCAGTTCCGTTACAGGTTTCCAAGAGACCCAGTACTTC
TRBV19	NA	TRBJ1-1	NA	CASRRQPNTEAFF	TGTGCCAGTAGGAGACAGCCGAACACTGAAGCTTTCTTT
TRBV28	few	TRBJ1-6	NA	CASRVTGSVGPLHF	TGTGCCAGCAGAGTGACAGGTTCCGTAGGACCCCTCCACTTT
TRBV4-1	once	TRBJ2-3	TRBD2	CASSQVGRAADTQYF	TGCGCCAGCAGCCAAGTAGGGAGGGCAGCAGATACGCAGTATTTT
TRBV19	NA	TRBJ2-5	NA	CASRAPGGQETQYF	TGTGCCTCCCGAGCCCCTGGCGGGCAAGAGACCCAGTACTTC
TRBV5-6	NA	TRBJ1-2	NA	CASSLPDEATFYGYTF	TGTGCCAGCAGCCTCCCTGATGAAGCCACCTTCTATGGCTACACCTTC